The next 12 T cell receptor beta chains were all read from a single sample in a study of blood T cell repertoires in COVID-19. Generated by immunoSEQ multiplex PCR, the TCRdb table keeps only in-frame clones and is missing some. The sample yields 70,000 to 85,000 clones, roughly 80% seen once. The sequenced sample consisted of peripheral blood. Receptors originate from a woman of 80 years or more with acute or convalescent COVID-19.

This chain uses TRBV2 with TRBJ2-5; TRBD2 might be the D (6 bases). The CDR3 runs to 14 residues. Germline-derived CDR1 and CDR2 are SNHLY and FYNNEI. Trimming took off 9 bases at V and 5 bases at J, with 19 bases between the two ends. CDR3: CASYPWAGIETQYF. CDR3 nucleotide sequence: TGTGCCAGTTACCCCTGGGCGGGAATCGAGACCCAGTACTTC.

This chain links TRBV7-2 with TRBJ1-2, with 8 bases that match TRBD1. This CDR3 has 14 amino acids. V was clipped by 1 base and J by 8 bases; unmatched bases: 6. Germline CDR1 reads SGHTA; CDR2 reads FQGNSA. The CDR3 is CASSLGQGARGYTF. CDR3 bases: TGTGCCAGCAGCTTAGGTCAGGGGGCTCGGGGCTACACCTTC.

The chain couples TRBV27 to TRBJ2-5; a possible D gene is TRBD1 (6 bases). The CDR3 totals 14 residues. Trimming left V 3 bases short and J 0 bases short, with 8 bases between. Germline V gene data show CDR1 as MNHEY and CDR2 as SMNVEV (reference sequence). CDR3 sequence (DNA): TGTGCCAGCAGTTTCCAGGGGTACCAAGAGACCCAGTACTTC. Its translation is CASSFQGYQETQYF.

The count of this clone is one. The rearrangement links TRBV6-5 to TRBJ1-5; tentative D call: TRBD1 (5 bases). V shed 8 bases and J shed 11 bases, with 16 bases lying between them. There are 12 residues in the CDR3. Per the germline V gene, CDR1 is MNHEY and CDR2 is SVGAGI. The CDR3 DNA reads TGTGCCAGCGGGGGAGGCCTAGGGTCCCAGCATTTT. This codes for CASGGGLGSQHF.

The count of this clone is one. The chain carries TRBV13 and TRBJ2-7; TRBD2 aligns across 7 bases. The CDR3 runs 13 residues. Germline-derived CDR1 and CDR2 are PRHDT and FYEKMQ (reference sequence). V trimming: 5 bases; J trimming: 3 bases; junction bases outside the gene matches: 4. CDR3 protein: CASSPGDYYEQYF. The DNA for the CDR3 is TGTGCCAGCAGCCCCGGGGACTACTACGAGCAGTACTTC.

The chain links TRBV5-4 to TRBJ2-7, with D perhaps matching TRBD1 (6 bases). CDR3 size: 14 residues. Trimming left V 5 bases short and J 1 base short, with 13 bases between. Germline V gene lookup returns CDR1 SGHNT and CDR2 YYREEE (reference sequence). This chain's CDR3 is CASRPRGQSYEQYF. CDR3 coding DNA: TGTGCCAGCAGACCAAGAGGACAGTCCTACGAGCAGTACTTC.

The genes are TRBV14 and TRBJ1-4, with 9 bases fitting TRBD1. With 3 bases clipped from V and 6 bases from J, the junction kept 5 bases outside the gene matches. The CDR3 loop spans 15 amino acids. Germline CDR1 SGHDN, CDR2 FVKESK. The CDR3 region has the DNA TGTGCCAGCAGCCAGGGACAGGGCGTCTATGAAAAACTGTTTTTT. This gives the protein CASSQGQGVYEKLFF. The variable domain in full, completed from reference TRBV14 and TRBJ1-4, reads EAGVTQFPSHSVIEKGQTVTLRCDPISGHDNLYWYRRVMGKEIKFLLHFVKESKQDESGMPNNRFLAERTGGTYSTLKVQPAELEDSGVYFCASSQGQGVYEKLFFGSGTQLSVL.

The gene calls are TRBV28 and TRBJ2-1; D perhaps matches TRBD2 (6 bases). V gave up 2 bases and J gave up 14 bases, with 16 bases separating them. Germline V gives CDR1 MDHEN, CDR2 SYDVKM. The CDR3 loop spans 13 amino acids. CDR3 loop: CASSLIPRDSEFF. The CDR3 bases are TGTGCCAGCAGTTTAATCCCTCGGGACTCGGAGTTCTTC.

Here the CDR3 reads CASSLQGIDGGELFF. Here the CDR3 DNA reads TGTGCCAGCAGCCTACAGGGGATCGATGGCGGGGAGCTGTTTTTT. The rearrangement links TRBV7-3 to TRBJ2-2, with 7 nucleotides matching TRBD1. Germline trimming cut 5 bases from V and 7 bases from J; bases unmatched to any gene: 10. The CDR3 length is 15 residues. CDR1 SGHTA and CDR2 FQGTGA come from the germline V gene. The full variable domain, rest sourced from reference TRBV7-3 and TRBJ2-2, is GAGVSQTPSNKVTEKGKYVELRCDPISGHTALYWYRQSLGQGPEFLIYFQGTGAADDSGLPNDRFFAVRPEGSVSTLKIQRTERGDSAVYLCASSLQGIDGGELFFGEGSRLTVL.

V is TRBV5-1 and J is TRBJ2-2; tentative D call: TRBD1 (6 bases). The germline V and J ends were trimmed by 5 bases and 8 bases, with 19 bases remaining between them. The germline V gene encodes CDR1 SGHRS and CDR2 YFSETQ. There are 15 residues in the CDR3. The chain's CDR3 is CASSSQGRRDGELFF. The CDR3 DNA reads TGCGCCAGCAGTTCACAGGGCCGAAGAGATGGGGAGCTGTTTTTT. Full variable domain (rest looked up from reference TRBV5-1 and TRBJ2-2): KAGVTQTPRYLIKTRGQQVTLSCSPISGHRSVSWYQQTPGQGLQFLFEYFSETQRNKGNFPGRFSGRQFSNSRSEMNVSTLELGDSALYLCASSSQGRRDGELFFGEGSRLTVL.

The chain links TRBV30 to TRBJ1-2; tentatively, D is TRBD1 (6 bases). The CDR3 totals 13 residues. The V and J ends lost 4 bases and 9 bases respectively, with 18 bases between them. The germline CDR1 and CDR2 sequences are GTSNPN and SVGIG (reference sequence). This chain's CDR3 is CAWTPKDSRSYTF. The CDR3, as DNA: TGTGCCTGGACTCCCAAGGACAGTCGGAGCTACACCTTC.

The rearrangement joins TRBV9 to TRBJ1-2; D gene ambiguous. Trimming pared 2 bases from V and 6 bases from J, leaving 20 bases between. CDR3 length equals 16 residues. Germline CDR1 reads SGDLS; CDR2 reads YYNGEE. Written as DNA, the CDR3 is TGTGCCAGCAGCGTGGCGGGCCGGAACTCATTAGATGGCTACACCTTC. This gives the protein CASSVAGRNSLDGYTF.